These 13 T cell receptor beta chains came from one sample sequenced in a study of cytotoxic CD8 clonotypes in ibrutinib-treated CLL. Assay used: immunoSEQ multiplex PCR; TCRdb lists only in-frame clones, some missing. The repertoire holds more than 15,000 clones, with 64% as singletons. Sequencing was performed on PBMCs, taken after 12 months of ibrutinib treatment. The receptors stem from a human donor with chronic lymphocytic leukemia.

The genes are TRBV4-2 and TRBJ2-1; 13 bases fit TRBD2. V lost 1 base to trimming and J lost 9 bases; unmatched junction nucleotides: 15. The CDR3 has 19 amino acids. Germline V gene sequence: CDR1 LGHNA, CDR2 YNFKEQ. The CDR3 DNA reads TGTGCCAGCAGCCAAGTCCCGCTAACAACTAGCGGGAGGGCCACTGAGCAGTTCTTC. Translated: CASSQVPLTTSGRATEQFF.

The V call is TRBV6-1, the J call TRBJ2-7, with TRBD2 identical over 12 bases. Germline V gives CDR1 MNHNS, CDR2 SASEGT. The V segment lost 10 bases and the J segment 5 bases; nucleotides outside the gene matches: 6. CDR3 size: 13 residues. The CDR3 DNA reads as TGTGCCACCCTCAGACTAGCGGGAGACGAGCAGTACTTC. Translation: CATLRLAGDEQYF.

The chain employs TRBV6-1 and TRBJ2-7, with 9 bases matching TRBD1. This CDR3 is built from 15 residues. Germline-derived CDR1 and CDR2 are MNHNS and SASEGT. The ends lost 6 bases at V and 1 base at J; junction bases unmatched: 7. The CDR3 protein is CASSPMTGGSYEQYF. The CDR3 nucleotides are TGTGCCAGCAGCCCCATGACAGGGGGATCCTACGAGCAGTACTTC.

V gene TRBV5-1 combines with J gene TRBJ2-1, with TRBD2 identical over 7 bases. In germline, CDR1 is SGHRS, CDR2 YFSETQ. The CDR3 consists of 15 residues. V dropped 4 bases and J dropped 0; count of bases not matched to a gene: 4. CDR3 sequence (DNA): TGCGCCAGCAGCCCCCGGGGGGACTCCTACAATGAGCAGTTCTTC. Translating gives CASSPRGDSYNEQFF.

In the case of this clone: A read error may account for a junction end that differs from germline. CDR3 in DNA: TGTGCTAGCAGCTTAGAACCCCGGTCCGGAGAGACCCAGTACTTC. It encodes CASSLEPRSGETQYF. The rearrangement uses TRBV7-7 and TRBJ2-5; the D is unclear. Germline CDR1 reads SSHAT; CDR2 reads FNYEAQ (reference sequence). The CDR3 consists of 15 residues.

The chain joins TRBV28 to TRBJ2-7; 11 nucleotides align to TRBD2. This CDR3 is 15 amino acids long. Germline trimming cut 7 bases from V and 1 base from J; bases unmatched to any gene: 6. CDR1 is MDHEN and CDR2 is SYDVKM in the germline V gene. CDR3 loop: CASTSGTSGSYEQYF. CDR3 bases: TGTGCCAGCACCTCTGGGACTAGCGGATCCTACGAGCAGTACTTC.

The V call is TRBV7-3, the J call TRBJ2-3; TRBD2 agrees at 12 bases. Trimming at V came to 3 bases and at J to 4 bases, leaving 5 bases not matched to a gene. Germline-derived CDR1 and CDR2 are SGHTA and FQGTGA. The CDR3 length is 16 residues. The DNA of the CDR3 is TGTGCCAGCAGCTTCCGCCTAGCGGGAGGGGCAGATACGCAGTATTTT. Its translation: CASSFRLAGGADTQYF.

The chain combines TRBV7-2 with TRBJ2-7; D possibly matches TRBD1 or TRBD2 (5 bases each). V was shortened by 1 base and J by 1 base, with 11 bases between the two germline ends. CDR3 size: 15 residues. CDR1 and CDR2 (germline): SGHTA, FQGNSA. The CDR3 region is CASSLGRTPSYEQYF. The CDR3 region has the DNA TGTGCCAGCAGCTTAGGGAGGACACCTTCCTACGAGCAGTACTTC.

The rearrangement uses TRBV10-3 and TRBJ2-3, with 9 bases lining up with TRBD2. Germline lookup yields CDR1 ENHRY and CDR2 SYGVKD. The CDR3 covers 18 residues. V gave up 2 bases and J gave up 0 bases; unmatched junction bases: 9. DNA for the CDR3: TGTGCCATCAGTGAGAAGGCGGGAGGGCTAGGTAGCACAGATACGCAGTATTTT. Amino acid sequence: CAISEKAGGLGSTDTQYF.

The V call is TRBV7-8, the J call TRBJ1-5; D remains unclear. The CDR3 contains 12 residues. The V end was cut by 5 bases, the J end by 9 bases, with 11 bases between. Per the germline V gene, CDR1 is SGHVS and CDR2 is FQNEAQ. The CDR3 bases are TGTGCCAGCAGCGCTCAGTTGGGGCCCCAGCATTTT. Translated, it gives CASSAQLGPQHF.

The genes are TRBV4-1 and TRBJ1-5; unclear D gene. From germline, CDR1 is MGHRA and CDR2 YSYEKL. V dropped 0 bases and J dropped 7 bases, with 10 bases sitting between them. This CDR3 comprises 14 residues. The CDR3 protein is CASSQDSQGQPQHF. In DNA, the CDR3 is TGCGCCAGCAGCCAAGATAGCCAAGGGCAGCCCCAGCATTTT.

The chain carries TRBV11-3 and TRBJ2-1; a possible D gene is TRBD2 (5 bases). V lost 1 base and J 4 bases, leaving 11 bases between the germline ends. Germline V CDR1 and CDR2: SGHNT, YENEEA. The CDR3 runs 15 residues. The CDR3 loop is CASSLGSSAYNEQFF. The CDR3 DNA is TGTGCCAGCAGCTTAGGGAGTAGCGCATACAATGAGCAGTTCTTC.

This chain's CDR3 is CSTIGGAGDTQYF. The CDR3 coding sequence is TGCAGCACTATCGGTGGGGCAGGAGATACGCAGTATTTT. This chain connects TRBV29-1 to TRBJ2-3; possible D gene TRBD1, 5 bases. Germline V gene data show CDR1 as SQVTM and CDR2 as ANQGSEA. The length of the CDR3 is 13 residues. V lost 8 bases, J lost 5 bases, and 17 bases lay in between.